The rows below give T cell receptor beta chains drawn from one sample of a study of Ad26.COV2.S vaccination and SARS-CoV-2 variants. Data came from immunoSEQ multiplex PCR; TCRdb stores just in-frame clones and leaves some out. Of 400,000 to 450,000 clones in the sample, around 92% were seen once. This specimen was peripheral blood, taken in a trial of Ad26.COV2.S vaccine versus placebo. The receptors originated from a person aged 18-65 years who received the Ad26.COV2.S COVID-19 vaccine or a placebo. The CDR3 runs from the conserved cysteine through the conserved F or W. Fields, in order: V gene, CDR3 length, CDR3 protein.

>TRBV19|17
CASSIHPRLASTDTQYF
>TRBV6-6|15
CASSFEGQGNYEQYF
>TRBV7-9|14
CASSLTGENYGYTF
>TRBV4-3|13
CASSRQGGQPQHF
>TRBV7-7|15
CASSRDDGDQETQYF
>TRBV4-1|17
CASSQDLAGGRYNEQFF
>TRBV21-1|17
CASSKALLAGGTGTQYF
>TRBV5-1|16
CASSLVGRSNTGELFF
>TRBV5-1|17
CASSLAVLAGGQETQYF
>TRBV6-5|15
CASRPGLAKQETQYF
>TRBV5-4|18
CASSSGPGRGYMNTEAFF
>TRBV5-6|16
CASSSYRTSVGGELFF
>TRBV4-3|15
CASSQDRSGGETQYF
>TRBV27|11
CASSFGDTQYF
>TRBV5-1|14
CASSLMRDTGELFF
>TRBV4-1|17
CASSRSVGLRSSYEQYF
>TRBV4-1|16
CASSQSLALSSYEQYF
>TRBV3-1/TRBV3-2|16
CASSQERGLEAYEQYF